This T cell receptor (beta chain) emerged from a study of cytomegalovirus exposure and HLA in healthy donors. Study-level findings and limits: Presence/absence analyses assumed roughly uniform sequencing depth across donors. After further analysis at a later stage, 15,000 to 20,000 TCR beta sequences were associated with HLA alleles at 0.05 false discovery rate. Later analysis indicated greater clonal expansion among HLA-associated TCR beta chains than among equally common other chains. Data from an earlier analysis indicated that most TCR beta V segments were productive either about 90% or about 30% of the time.

The PCR employed 60 Vbeta primers together with 13 Jbeta primers. The repertoire was sequenced with immunoSEQ multiplex PCR; TCRdb's copy has only in-frame clones and lacks some. The sample lists around 85,000 clones, 70% to 80% seen once, with more than 20% in the top ten. This CDR3 is 14 amino acids long. CDR1 is SGHDN, CDR2 FVKESK, per germline. With 1 base removed from V and 4 bases from J, the gap between germline ends came to 10 bases. This clone was seen only once. Antigen unknown. Sequenced sample: PBMCs. This clonotype was sampled from a woman in her forties or fifties in good health and CMV-seropositive. This chain connects TRBV14 to TRBJ1-1; a weak D match, TRBD1 (6 bases). The CDR3 here is CASSQGQAATEAFF. Written as DNA, the CDR3 is TGTGCCAGCAGCCAAGGACAGGCGGCCACTGAAGCTTTCTTT.